The 9 T cell receptor beta chains reported below all come from one sample, sequenced in a study of CD8+CD57+ T cells in acquired aplastic anemia. Selection for sequencing was limited to patients who had shown CD8+CD57+ cell expansion by flow cytometry. According to the study, genomic DNA was the template for TCR beta VDJ and CDR3 profiling. MiXCR was run by TCRdb on the reads, yielding one entry per CDR3 protein. The data show about 160,000 distinct CDR3 sequences, with approximately 51% seen just once and 3.2% held by the top ten. The source material was sorted CD4+, CD8+, or CD8+CD57+ T cells (not recorded which) from PBMCs. The receptors here all came from a human donor with aplastic anemia.

The V gene is TRBV19, the J gene TRBJ1-2, with 10 positions matching TRBD1. The CDR3 covers 14 residues. From germline, CDR1 is LNHDA and CDR2 SQIVND (reference sequence). Unmatched junction bases numbered 6, after V lost 6 bases and J lost 5 bases. The CDR3 DNA sequence: TGTGCCAGTAGGCCGGGACAGGGGATGTATGGCTACACCTTC. Translation gives CASRPGQGMYGYTF. Full variable domain (rest looked up from reference TRBV19 and TRBJ1-2): DGGITQSPKYLFRKEGQNVTLSCEQNLNHDAMYWYRQDPGQGLRLIYYSQIVNDFQKGDIAEGYSVSREKKESFPLTVTSAQKNPTAFYLCASRPGQGMYGYTFGSGTRLTVV.

This clonotype has at least ten counts. The chain employs TRBV4-3 and TRBJ2-5; D is perhaps TRBD2 (5 bases). This CDR3 contains 15 residues. Trimming shortened V by 4 bases and J by 1 base, and 13 bases separated the two germline ends. CDR1 and CDR2 (germline): LGHNA, YSLEER. The chain's CDR3 is CASSPQVGLQETQYF. The CDR3 DNA reads TGCGCCAGCAGCCCCCAAGTTGGACTCCAAGAGACCCAGTACTTC.

CDR3: CASSPGSGSGEKLFF. CDR3 DNA sequence: TGTGCCAGCAGCCCGGGATCTGGGAGCGGTGAAAAACTGTTTTTT. The chain uses TRBV9 and TRBJ1-4; D ambiguous. The V end lost 4 bases, the J end lost 7 bases, and 17 bases lay between the germline ends. Looked up from germline, CDR1 is SGDLS and CDR2 is YYNGEE. This CDR3 spans 15 amino acids.

The DNA for the CDR3 is TGTGCCAGTTCAGGCGGGGGAAGATACGAGCAGTACTTC. It codes for CASSGGGRYEQYF. The chain couples TRBV19 to TRBJ2-7; the match to TRBD2 covers 7 bases. The CDR3 has 13 residues. Germline V CDR1 and CDR2: LNHDA, SQIVND (reference sequence). V lost 8 bases to trimming and J lost 4 bases; unmatched junction nucleotides: 8.

V usage is TRBV15 and J usage is TRBJ2-5; 11 bases line up with TRBD1. The CDR3 contains 12 residues. V was pared by 11 bases and J by 1 base, with 0 bases of the junction left unmatched. Germline CDR1 and CDR2: LNHNV and YYDKDF (reference sequence). The DNA of the CDR3 is TGTGCCGGACAGGGGGCCCAAGAGACCCAGTACTTC. Its protein product is CAGQGAQETQYF. The whole variable domain, remainder taken from reference TRBV15 and TRBJ2-5, is DAMVIQNPRYQVTQFGKPVTLSCSQTLNHNVMYWYQQKSSQAPKLLFHYYDKDFNNEADTPDNFQSRRPNTSFCFLDIRSPGLGDTAMYLCAGQGAQETQYFGPGTRLLVL.

This clonotype showed up many times. The chain recombines TRBV20-1 with TRBJ2-7, with 8 bases matching TRBD2. The CDR3 covers 12 residues. The V segment lost 6 bases and the J segment 6 bases; nucleotides outside the gene matches: 7. CDR1 DFQATT and CDR2 SNEGSKA come from the germline V gene (reference sequence). The CDR3 DNA reads as TGCAGTGCAGGGACTAGAGGAGGCGAGCAGTACTTC. Translating it yields CSAGTRGGEQYF.

The V call is TRBV15, the J call TRBJ1-6, with no clear D. V gave up 0 bases and J gave up 9 bases, with 12 bases separating them. CDR3 length: 15 amino acids. CDR1 and CDR2 from the germline V gene are LNHNV and YYDKDF (reference sequence). CDR3 bases: TGTGCCACCAGCAGAGATCTGGACCGTGGTTCACCCCTCCACTTT. Translation: CATSRDLDRGSPLHF.

Ten or more counts support this clonotype. The V call is TRBV2, the J call TRBJ1-6; weak D call: TRBD1 (6 bases). The CDR3 is 18 residues long. Germline values: CDR1 SNHLY, CDR2 FYNNEI. The V gene lost 7 bases and the J gene lost 0 bases, with 19 bases spanning the gap. CDR3 loop: CASKEFGGPSSYNSPLHF. Written as DNA, the CDR3 is TGTGCCAGCAAGGAGTTCGGGGGCCCGAGCTCCTATAATTCACCCCTCCACTTT. The whole variable domain, remainder taken from reference TRBV2 and TRBJ1-6, is EPEVTQTPSHQVTQMGQEVILRCVPISNHLYFYWYRQILGQKVEFLVSFYNNEISEKSEIFDDQFSVERPDGSNFTLKIRSTKLEDSAMYFCASKEFGGPSSYNSPLHFGNGTRLTVT.

The rearrangement links TRBV20-1 to TRBJ1-6, with 9 nucleotides matching TRBD1. There are 14 residues in the CDR3. J lost 7 bases, V lost 3 bases, and 4 bases had no gene match. The germline V gene encodes CDR1 DFQATT and CDR2 SNEGSKA (reference sequence). The DNA for the CDR3 is TGCAGTGCTAGCGGGACAGGGCAAAATTCACCCCTCCACTTT. Amino acids: CSASGTGQNSPLHF.